These 27 T cell receptor beta chains were all obtained from the same sample, sequenced in a study of shared clonotypes between healthy human individuals. Clones were read by immunoSEQ multiplex PCR, and TCRdb kept only the in-frame ones, dropping some. The sample yields 2 million to 2.5 million clones, approximately 96% seen once. The sequenced material came from naive CD4+ T cells sorted from blood. Subset reported: CD45RA+ positively selected. These receptors were collected from a man aged 18 to 35 in good health.

The chain has TRBV5-1 and TRBJ1-1, with D uncertain. V was shortened by 0 bases and J by 3 bases, with 9 bases between the two germline ends. Germline assignment: CDR1 SGHRS and CDR2 YFSETQ. The CDR3 spans 14 residues. The CDR3 region is CASSLGTSYTEAFF. CDR3 bases: TGCGCCAGCAGCTTGGGGACTTCCTACACTGAAGCTTTCTTT.

The DNA of the CDR3 is TGTGCCAGCAGCTTTCCAGGGAACCCAGATACGCAGTATTTT. Translation gives CASSFPGNPDTQYF. The V gene is TRBV7-9, the J gene TRBJ2-3; maybe TRBD1 (5 bases). Trimming shortened V by 3 bases and J by 4 bases, and 11 bases separated the two germline ends. The CDR3 contains 14 residues. Looked up from germline, CDR1 is SEHNR and CDR2 is FQNEAQ (reference sequence).

V is TRBV9 and J is TRBJ2-3; D is possibly TRBD2 (7 bases). V lost 3 bases and J 3 bases, leaving 20 bases between the germline ends. Germline V gene sequence: CDR1 SGDLS, CDR2 YYNGEE. The CDR3 spans 17 residues. The CDR3 spells CASSAESLGGATDTQYF. CDR3 in DNA: TGTGCCAGCAGCGCCGAGTCCCTGGGGGGGGCAACAGATACGCAGTATTTT.

The chain combines TRBV11-2 with TRBJ2-7; D is undetermined. Trimming removed 2 bases at V and 2 bases at J, with 4 bases between. The CDR3 spans 12 residues. Germline assignment: CDR1 SGHAT and CDR2 FQNNGV. The CDR3 protein is CASSLHAYEQYF. DNA of the CDR3: TGTGCCAGCAGCTTACACGCCTACGAGCAGTACTTC.

The chain uses TRBV30 and TRBJ1-4; D ambiguous. The CDR3 consists of 14 residues. The V end lost 0 bases, the J end lost 8 bases, and 13 bases lay between the germline ends. The germline V gene encodes CDR1 GTSNPN and CDR2 SVGIG (reference sequence). DNA of the CDR3: TGTGCCTGGAGTGTATATCGAGGGCAGGAAAAACTGTTTTTT. It codes for CAWSVYRGQEKLFF.

The chain combines TRBV19 with TRBJ2-5; tentatively, D is TRBD2 (5 bases). The V and J ends lost 8 bases and 5 bases respectively, with 18 bases between them. The CDR3 has 14 amino acids. CDR1 is LNHDA and CDR2 is SQIVND in the germline V gene (reference sequence). In DNA, the CDR3 is TGTGCCAGTCGATTGTCCGGTGGAGGTGAGACCCAGTACTTC. Translating gives CASRLSGGGETQYF.

This clone occurred a few times. The V gene is TRBV19, the J gene TRBJ2-2, with D unresolved. Deletions cut 4 bases from V and 4 bases from J, with 4 bases between. In germline, CDR1 is LNHDA, CDR2 SQIVND (reference sequence). CDR3 length: 12 amino acids. CDR3 sequence reads: CASSKPTGELFF. CDR3 nucleotides: TGTGCCAGTAGTAAACCCACCGGGGAGCTGTTTTTT.

The CDR3 reads CASSHSSYNEQFF. The CDR3 nucleotides are TGTGCCAGCTCTCATAGCTCCTACAATGAGCAGTTCTTC. The chain carries TRBV9 and TRBJ2-1; D unclear. This CDR3 has 13 residues. Trimming pared 7 bases from V and 0 bases from J, leaving 8 bases between. Germline assignment: CDR1 SGDLS and CDR2 YYNGEE.

This sequence joins TRBV4-1 and TRBJ1-2, with D unresolved. The CDR3 is 11 amino acids. CDR1 is MGHRA and CDR2 is YSYEKL in the germline V gene. The ends were cut back, 7 bases at V and 8 bases at J, with 11 bases in the middle. The chain's CDR3 is CASTGLGGYTF. DNA of the CDR3: TGCGCCAGCACTGGTCTGGGGGGCTACACCTTC.

This sequence joins TRBV15 and TRBJ2-5; D gene uncertain. Between the trimmed V and J ends, which lost 3 bases and 2 bases, there was a span of 4 bases. The CDR3 runs to 12 residues. CDR1 and CDR2 from the germline V gene are LNHNV and YYDKDF (reference sequence). CDR3 in DNA: TGTGCCACCAGCAGGCAGCAAGAGACCCAGTACTTC. Translated, it gives CATSRQQETQYF.

J is TRBJ2-4 and V is TRBV6-5; TRBD1 aligns across 7 bases. Germline V lookup: CDR1 MNHEY, CDR2 SVGAGI. V was pared by 4 bases and J by 6 bases, with 6 bases of the junction left unmatched. The CDR3 spans 14 residues. The CDR3 sequence is CASSSGDSRNIQYF. The CDR3 DNA follows: TGTGCCAGCAGTTCCGGGGACAGTAGAAACATTCAGTACTTC.

The rearrangement joins TRBV28 to TRBJ2-4; D is possibly TRBD2 (5 bases). The CDR3 sequence is 16 residues long. Between the trimmed V and J ends, which lost 2 bases and 2 bases, there was a span of 13 bases. Germline-derived CDR1 and CDR2 are MDHEN and SYDVKM. The CDR3 protein is CASSLASGKSKNIQYF. In DNA, the CDR3 is TGTGCCAGCAGTTTAGCCAGCGGTAAATCCAAAAACATTCAGTACTTC.

The chain couples TRBV25-1 to TRBJ1-6; 7 bases line up with TRBD1. CDR3 length: 15 residues. CDR1 is MGHDK, CDR2 SYGVNS, per germline. V lost 3 bases to trimming and J lost 5 bases; unmatched junction nucleotides: 4. The CDR3 region is CASSEDRSNNSPLHF. CDR3 sequence (DNA): TGTGCCAGCAGTGAGGACAGGTCCAATAATTCACCCCTCCACTTT.

DNA for the CDR3: TGTGCCTGGAATGGTCAGGGGGGTTCACCCCTCCACTTT. Translated: CAWNGQGGSPLHF. The chain carries TRBV30 and TRBJ1-6; 7 positions agree with TRBD1. The V and J ends lost 4 bases and 9 bases, in that order; junction bases with no gene match: 6. The germline gives CDR1 GTSNPN, CDR2 SVGIG (reference sequence). The CDR3 spans 13 residues.

The rearrangement joins TRBV11-2 to TRBJ1-4; no definite D call. Germline V CDR1 and CDR2: SGHAT, FQNNGV. The V gene lost 3 bases and the J gene lost 0 bases, with 8 bases spanning the gap. CDR3 length: 15 amino acids. CDR3 in amino acids: CASSFDPSTNEKLFF. The DNA for the CDR3 is TGTGCCAGCAGCTTCGACCCTTCAACTAATGAAAAACTGTTTTTT.

This clone was seen just once. The chain recombines TRBV5-6 with TRBJ1-5; a possible D gene is TRBD1 (6 bases). V lost 0 bases to trimming and J lost 0 bases, with 7 bases between them. The V gene's germline CDR1 is SGHDT and CDR2 YYEEEE. The CDR3 spans 15 residues. The CDR3 DNA follows: TGTGCCAGCAGCTTGGGGACAGTTAGCAATCAGCCCCAGCATTTT. It yields the protein CASSLGTVSNQPQHF.

This chain joins TRBV20-1 and TRBJ1-1, with 7 bases that match TRBD1. CDR3 size: 11 residues. Losses at the gene ends were 4 bases for V and 10 bases for J; bases not matched to a gene: 6. CDR1 and CDR2 (germline): DFQATT, SNEGSKA (reference sequence). CDR3 coding DNA: TGCAGTGCTACGGAGGGGGCTGGAGCTTTCTTT. It is translated as CSATEGAGAFF.

The gene calls are TRBV9 and TRBJ2-4; D might be TRBD1 or TRBD2, each matching 5 bases. V was shortened by 0 bases and J by 1 base, with 11 bases between the two germline ends. CDR1 and CDR2 from the germline V gene are SGDLS and YYNGEE. The CDR3 spans 16 residues. The CDR3: CASSVGPEGAKNIQYF. The CDR3 bases are TGTGCCAGCAGCGTAGGGCCTGAGGGGGCCAAAAACATTCAGTACTTC.

The chain has TRBV28 and TRBJ1-1; 8 bases map to TRBD1. Germline V gives CDR1 MDHEN, CDR2 SYDVKM. There are 16 residues in the CDR3. V gave up 3 bases and J gave up 0 bases; unmatched junction bases: 6. Here the CDR3 reads CASSFLDRVMNTEAFF. Here the CDR3 DNA reads TGTGCCAGCAGTTTCCTGGACAGGGTGATGAACACTGAAGCTTTCTTT.

This clone was seen a few times. The chain is built from TRBV7-2 and TRBJ1-2; no firm D call. The germline V gene encodes CDR1 SGHTA and CDR2 FQGNSA. V was clipped by 3 bases and J by 7 bases, with 15 bases between them. The CDR3 contains 14 residues. DNA of the CDR3: TGTGCCAGCAGCTTTCGGCTCCGACATGGTGGCTACACCTTC. Translation: CASSFRLRHGGYTF.

This chain connects TRBV5-6 to TRBJ2-7; a weak D match, TRBD2 (5 bases). Per germline, CDR1 SGHDT and CDR2 YYEEEE. This CDR3 has 14 amino acids. V gave up 2 bases and J gave up 0 bases, with 9 bases separating them. The CDR3 region is CASSFFGDSYEQYF. CDR3 coding DNA: TGTGCCAGCAGCTTTTTCGGGGACTCCTACGAGCAGTACTTC.

The gene calls are TRBV19 and TRBJ1-2; TRBD1 agrees at 9 bases. Germline assignment: CDR1 LNHDA and CDR2 SQIVND (reference sequence). The CDR3 is 16 residues long. The J segment lost 6 bases and the V segment lost 6 bases, leaving 14 bases of the junction unmatched. The CDR3 DNA reads TGTGCCAGTAGCCACCCGGGACAGGGAGGGTCGGATGGCTACACCTTC. It yields the protein CASSHPGQGGSDGYTF.

With respect to this clone: The sample has other DNA sequences that encode this CDR3 too. The chain employs TRBV18 and TRBJ1-1; D may be TRBD1 (5 bases). Germline-derived CDR1 and CDR2 are KGHSH and LQKENI. V dropped 3 bases and J dropped 1 base, with 12 bases sitting between them. The CDR3 extends over 15 amino acids. This CDR3 is CASSPPGRGNTEAFF. CDR3 bases: TGTGCCAGCTCACCTCCTGGAAGGGGGAACACTGAAGCTTTCTTT.

The rearrangement uses TRBV7-9 and TRBJ2-7, with 9 bases identical to TRBD1. Unmatched junction bases numbered 5, after V lost 0 bases and J lost 5 bases. Germline loops: CDR1 SEHNR, CDR2 FQNEAQ (reference sequence). The CDR3 extends over 15 amino acids. CDR3 region: CASSLAGTGLHEQYF. CDR3 sequence (DNA): TGTGCCAGCAGCTTAGCGGGGACAGGGCTCCACGAGCAGTACTTC.

The chain joins TRBV6-6 to TRBJ1-5; TRBD1 aligns across 8 bases. The V and J ends lost 0 bases and 2 bases, in that order; junction bases with no gene match: 0. Germline assignment: CDR1 MNHNY and CDR2 SVGAGI (reference sequence). This CDR3 comprises 15 residues. The CDR3 loop reads CASSYSTGGNQPQHF. The CDR3 DNA reads as TGTGCCAGCAGTTACTCGACAGGGGGCAATCAGCCCCAGCATTTT.

The chain links TRBV9 to TRBJ1-4; D is ambiguous. The CDR3 is 15 amino acids. V lost 3 bases and J 6 bases, leaving 15 bases between the germline ends. CDR1 and CDR2 (germline): SGDLS, YYNGEE. CDR3 protein: CASSGPGRGDEKLFF. The CDR3 nucleotides are TGTGCCAGCAGCGGACCGGGCCGGGGAGATGAAAAACTGTTTTTT. Complete variable domain (other parts from reference TRBV9 and TRBJ1-4): DSGVTQTPKHLITATGQRVTLRCSPRSGDLSVYWYQQSLDQGLQFLIQYYNGEERAKGNILERFSAQQFPDLHSELNLSSLELGDSALYFCASSGPGRGDEKLFFGSGTQLSVL.

The chain links TRBV14 to TRBJ1-2; D is ambiguous. In germline, CDR1 is SGHDN, CDR2 FVKESK. The CDR3 runs to 15 residues. Trimming took off 1 base at V and 4 bases at J, with 13 bases between the two ends. CDR3 in DNA: TGTGCCAGCAGCCAAGGCATCTTCCGGGGCTATGGCTACACCTTC. This sequence encodes CASSQGIFRGYGYTF.